The TCR beta chain described here comes from a study of shared clonotypes between healthy human individuals. About the study: Donor composition was a couple of women and a few men, aged 18 to 49.

The repertoire was sequenced with immunoSEQ multiplex PCR; TCRdb's copy has only in-frame clones and lacks some. The profile shows about 510,000 clones, 79% of them singletons. Germline loops: CDR1 MNHNS, CDR2 SASEGT. The CDR3 consists of 12 residues. V was pared by 6 bases and J by 5 bases, with 1 base of the junction left unmatched. Sequenced material: PBMCs. The source of this sequence is a middle-aged woman in good health. Some clones in this sample may be carry-over from other donors' samples. The rearrangement uses TRBV6-1 and TRBJ1-1, with TRBD1 matching 9 bases. As DNA, the CDR3 is TGTGCCAGCAGGACAGGGGGGACTGAAGCTTTCTTT. Amino acid sequence: CASRTGGTEAFF.